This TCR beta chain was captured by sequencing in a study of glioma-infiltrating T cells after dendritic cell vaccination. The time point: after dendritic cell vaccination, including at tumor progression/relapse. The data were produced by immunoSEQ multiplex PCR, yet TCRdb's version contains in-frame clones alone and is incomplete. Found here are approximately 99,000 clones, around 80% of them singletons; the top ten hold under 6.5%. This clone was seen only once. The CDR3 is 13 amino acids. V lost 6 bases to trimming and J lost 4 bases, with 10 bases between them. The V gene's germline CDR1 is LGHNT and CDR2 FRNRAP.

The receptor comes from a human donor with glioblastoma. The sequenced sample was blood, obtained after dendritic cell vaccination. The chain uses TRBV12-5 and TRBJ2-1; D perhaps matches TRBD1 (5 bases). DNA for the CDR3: TGTGCTAGTGGCGATGACAGTTACAATGAGCAGTTCTTC. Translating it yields CASGDDSYNEQFF.